The entry that follows covers one TCR beta chain sequence. What it binds is not known. These data belong to a study of identical twins' blood T cells. Each TCR cDNA library carried sample-specific barcodes on both ends. TCRdb re-called the 5' RACE reads with MiXCR, one entry per CDR3 protein. The sample has roughly 340,000 distinct CDR3 sequences, more than 25% seen once. This CDR3 has 15 amino acids. From germline, CDR1 is LGHNT and CDR2 FRNRAP. With 8 bases clipped from V and 4 bases from J, the junction kept 9 bases outside the gene matches. Reared together, all three twin pairs probably met the same infectious agents and vaccines. Notes on the study in general: Each donor's most abundant TCRbeta clonotypes shared more CDR3 sequences with her twin than unrelated donors. Twin repertoire similarity may partly reflect shared environment.

Input material: PBMCs. The TCR was taken from a woman between 18 and 50 years old in good health. The J gene is TRBJ2-2, the V gene TRBV12-5, with 8 bases that match TRBD2. In nucleotides, the CDR3 is TGTGCTAGTTTCCGCCTAGCGGGCTGCACCGGGGAGCTGTTTTTT. Residues: CASFRLAGCTGELFF.